This T cell receptor (beta chain) emerged from a study of T-cell memory formation after mild COVID-19. V was clipped by 8 bases and J by 1 base, with 8 bases between them. Germline CDR1 is ENHRY and CDR2 is SYGVKD. This CDR3 is 13 amino acids long. About this clonotype: Its target is not known.

After 5'RACE with constant-segment primers, TCR alpha and TCR beta cDNA libraries carrying sample barcodes and UMIs were obtained. TCRdb passed the 5' RACE reads through MiXCR, listing each CDR3 protein once. Of some 340,000 distinct CDR3 sequences detected, 13% appear once; the ten largest clones hold 20% to 25%. Study outcomes and limitations: Clones that contracted from day 15 to 85 had balanced CD4/CD8; later expanders were CD4+ biased.

Sequencing input: PBMCs or a T cell subset sorted from them (not recorded which). The V call is TRBV10-3, the J call TRBJ2-2; D gene uncertain. The source is a man aged 18 to 30 who had mild COVID-19 (a few samples of this study predate the infection). Cell type and time point are not known. The CDR3 sequence is CAIGPQNTGELFF. CDR3 coding DNA: TGTGCCATCGGGCCGCAGAACACCGGGGAGCTGTTTTTT.